The 20 T cell receptor beta chains below all came from one sample that was sequenced in a study of response to subunit inactivated influenza vaccine. One entry per CDR3 protein results from TCRdb running MiXCR on the RT-PCR reads. The sample lists 430,000 or so distinct CDR3 sequences; approximately 9.9% were seen once. Sequencing used PBMCs from blood, obtained 45 days after vaccination. Source of these receptors: a man aged 45-65 years who received an inactivated influenza vaccine.

This clonotype was observed a handful of times. V gene TRBV10-2 combines with J gene TRBJ2-2, with D possibly being TRBD1 or TRBD2 (5 bases each). Germline CDR1 is WSHSY and CDR2 is SAAADI. V lost 2 bases, J lost 12 bases, and 7 bases lay in between. This CDR3 is 11 amino acids long. The CDR3 bases are TGCGCCAGCAGTGAGGAGGGACAGCTGTTTTTT. This gives the protein CASSEEGQLFF.

This clonotype showed up just a few times. V is TRBV4-1 and J is TRBJ1-5, with 9 positions matching TRBD1. J was trimmed by 6 bases and V by 0 bases; bases with no gene match: 3. The CDR3 length is 15 residues. Germline V gene data show CDR1 as MGHRA and CDR2 as YSYEKL. The CDR3 DNA reads as TGCGCCAGCAGCCAAGATGGACAGGGGACTCAGCCCCAGCATTTT. This sequence encodes CASSQDGQGTQPQHF.

This clonotype was seen more than once but under ten times. V gene TRBV20-1 combines with J gene TRBJ2-1, with D possibly being TRBD2 (6 bases). Trimming removed 5 bases from V and 8 bases from J, with 25 bases in between. The CDR3 is 16 amino acids. Germline V gives CDR1 DFQATT, CDR2 SNEGSKA (reference sequence). Written as DNA, the CDR3 is TGCAGTGCTCGCCCTATAAGGAGACTAGAAATCTATGAGCAGTTCTTC. Protein: CSARPIRRLEIYEQFF.

The chain recombines TRBV20-1 with TRBJ1-6, with D perhaps matching TRBD1 (5 bases). CDR1 is DFQATT, CDR2 SNEGSKA, per germline (reference sequence). The CDR3 has 13 amino acids. CDR3 in amino acids: CSAAGTQNSPLHF. CDR3 bases: TGCAGCGCCGCCGGGACGCAAAATTCACCCCTCCACTTT.

This chain joins TRBV20-1 and TRBJ2-7, with D maybe TRBD2 (6 bases). Germline V gives CDR1 DFQATT, CDR2 SNEGSKA (reference sequence). The V end lost 5 bases, the J end lost 3 bases, and 14 bases lay between the germline ends. The CDR3 totals 13 residues. The CDR3 region is CSASRLEYYEQYF. DNA of the CDR3: TGCAGTGCTTCCCGACTAGAATACTACGAGCAGTACTTC.

On this clonotype itself: A much larger clonotype is one base distant, so this may be a read error. Without the conserved terminal phenylalanine or tryptophan, this CDR3 likely stems from a read error. In nucleotides, the CDR3 is TGTGCCAGCAGCTTAGTTCTTTACAATTACAATGAGCAGTTCTTG. Translated: CASSLVLYNYNEQFL. The V gene is TRBV11-2, the J gene TRBJ2-1, with D unclear. This CDR3 is 15 amino acids long. CDR1 SGHAT and CDR2 FQNNGV come from the germline V gene. Trimming removed 1 base at V and 4 bases at J, with 11 bases between.

This clonotype was recorded many times. The chain combines TRBV20-1 with TRBJ2-3, with 8 bases matching TRBD1. J was trimmed by 3 bases and V by 4 bases; bases with no gene match: 6. Germline V CDR1 and CDR2: DFQATT, SNEGSKA (reference sequence). The CDR3 contains 14 residues. Here the CDR3 DNA reads TGCAGTGCTAAGGGGCAGGGGGCGACAGATACGCAGTATTTT. Translating gives CSAKGQGATDTQYF.

A few counts support this clonotype. The CDR3 DNA follows: TGTGCCAGCAGTACTAGGGGACCGGACTACGAGCAGTACTTC. This gives the protein CASSTRGPDYEQYF. V gene TRBV7-9 combines with J gene TRBJ2-7; tentatively, D is TRBD1 or TRBD2 (5 bases each). V lost 6 bases and J lost 3, with 15 bases in between. This CDR3 is built from 14 residues. Germline V gene sequence: CDR1 SEHNR, CDR2 FQNEAQ (reference sequence). The full variable domain, completed using reference TRBV7-9 and TRBJ2-7, is DTGVSQNPRHKITKRGQNVTFRCDPISEHNRLYWYRQTLGQGPEFLTYFQNEAQLEKSRLLSDRFSAERPKGSFSTLEIQRTEQGDSAMYLCASSTRGPDYEQYFGPGTRLTVT.

The chain uses TRBV20-1 and TRBJ2-1; 9 positions match TRBD2. CDR1 and CDR2 (germline): DFQATT, SNEGSKA (reference sequence). V gave up 3 bases and J gave up 5 bases; unmatched junction bases: 5. This CDR3 region has 14 residues. For the CDR3, the DNA is TGCAGTGCTAGGGGGCGGGAGGGCAACAATGAGCAGTTCTTC. This encodes CSARGREGNNEQFF.

There are many counts of this clonotype. The chain couples TRBV6-6 to TRBJ1-4; the D gene is possibly TRBD1 (6 bases). Germline values: CDR1 MNHNY, CDR2 SVGAGI (reference sequence). Trimming left V 6 bases short and J 7 bases short, with 12 bases between. This CDR3 has 13 residues. CDR3 sequence: CASRDDRSEKLFF. Here the CDR3 DNA reads TGTGCCAGCAGAGACGACAGGTCTGAAAAACTGTTTTTT.

Turning to this clonotype: One junction end does not reproduce the germline sequence, and a read error may be involved. The chain recombines TRBV7-2 with TRBJ2-1; unclear D gene. The CDR3 contains 13 residues. In germline, CDR1 is SGHTA, CDR2 FQGNSA. CDR3 sequence reads: CACSLDGSHKQFF. The CDR3 DNA is TGTGCCTGCAGCTTAGATGGCAGCCACAAGCAGTTCTTC.

This clonotype has more than one count but fewer than ten. This chain joins TRBV11-2 and TRBJ2-7; TRBD1 might be the D (6 bases). The CDR3 runs 15 residues. Trimming took 2 bases from V and 3 from J, leaving 14 bases between them. CDR1 is SGHAT, CDR2 FQNNGV, per germline. The CDR3 region is CASSLPWGPNYEQYF. The CDR3 DNA reads as TGTGCCAGCAGCTTACCCTGGGGGCCAAACTACGAGCAGTACTTC.

In this sample, this clonotype turned up a few times. J is TRBJ1-4 and V is TRBV7-2, with 10 bases lining up with TRBD1. This CDR3 region has 15 residues. CDR1 is SGHTA and CDR2 is FQGNSA in the germline V gene. With 5 bases clipped from V and 8 bases from J, the junction kept 8 bases outside the gene matches. CDR3 sequence reads: CASSRQGASTEKLFF. As DNA, the CDR3 is TGTGCCAGCAGCCGACAGGGGGCGAGTACCGAAAAACTGTTTTTT.

This clonotype was recorded many times. The chain combines TRBV20-1 with TRBJ2-3; D is uncertain. The CDR3 sequence is 13 residues long. Trimming pared 1 base from V and 4 bases from J, leaving 9 bases between. Germline V gives CDR1 DFQATT, CDR2 SNEGSKA (reference sequence). CDR3 sequence reads: CSARVGSSDTQYF. CDR3 in DNA: TGCAGTGCTAGAGTAGGCAGTTCAGATACGCAGTATTTT.

V usage is TRBV30 and J usage is TRBJ2-3; 14 bases fit TRBD2. The V gene's germline CDR1 is GTSNPN and CDR2 SVGIG (reference sequence). The trim removed 5 bases at V and 9 bases at J, leaving 16 bases unmatched. The CDR3 runs to 17 residues. The CDR3 DNA reads as TGTGCCTGGCGACTAGCGGGGGGGCTGTGGGCCCGTGGAACGCAGTATTTT. Translation: CAWRLAGGLWARGTQYF.

The rearrangement links TRBV28 to TRBJ1-1; D unclear. The germline gives CDR1 MDHEN, CDR2 SYDVKM. There are 12 residues in the CDR3. The V and J ends lost 6 bases and 7 bases respectively, with 12 bases between them. In DNA, the CDR3 is TGTGCCAGCAGAGGTCGTTCAGATGAAGCTTTCTTT. It translates to CASRGRSDEAFF.

This clonotype was seen many times. The rearrangement joins TRBV2 to TRBJ1-2, with D perhaps TRBD1 (5 bases). The V gene lost 3 bases and the J gene lost 2 bases, with 10 bases spanning the gap. CDR3 length equals 14 residues. The germline CDR1 and CDR2 sequences are SNHLY and FYNNEI. In DNA, the CDR3 is TGTGCCAGCAGTGAGACAGTAACCAACTATGGCTACACCTTC. Its protein product is CASSETVTNYGYTF.

There are many counts of this clonotype. The chain links TRBV5-8 to TRBJ2-5; possibly TRBD2 for D (5 bases). This CDR3 comprises 14 residues. Germline V gene lookup returns CDR1 SGHTS and CDR2 YDEGEE. The V end lost 2 bases, the J end lost 7 bases, and 15 bases lay between the germline ends. Written as DNA, the CDR3 is TGTGCCAGCAGCTTTGGGCTAGGCGGAGGGACCCAGTACTTC. Translating gives CASSFGLGGGTQYF.

This clonotype was detected many times. The V and J genes are TRBV6-1 and TRBJ2-3; possible D gene TRBD2, 6 bases. Trimming removed 5 bases from V and 6 bases from J, with 21 bases in between. This CDR3 comprises 16 residues. Germline CDR1 reads MNHNS; CDR2 reads SASEGT. CDR3: CASSPYGRGPRDTQYF. CDR3 in DNA: TGTGCCAGCAGTCCCTATGGGCGGGGCCCCAGGGATACGCAGTATTTT.

This clonotype showed up many times. The gene calls are TRBV7-9 and TRBJ2-4, with 8 bases that match TRBD2. The ends lost 3 bases at V and 0 bases at J; junction bases unmatched: 4. The CDR3 is 16 residues long. Germline CDR1 SEHNR, CDR2 FQNEAQ (reference sequence). CDR3: CASSFLAGLAKNIQYF. In DNA, the CDR3 is TGTGCCAGCAGCTTCCTAGCGGGTCTAGCCAAAAACATTCAGTACTTC.